This T cell receptor (beta chain) was documented in a study of early T cells in non-severe SARS-CoV-2 infection. Overall study: Sequenced bulk RNA came from whole blood that was unsorted, and chains were unpaired. General study results and limits: Lookups in VDJdb leaned toward anti-spike CD8 responses and missed private and CD4 specificities.

Unique molecular identifiers tagged individual cDNA molecules. TCRdb reprocessed the 5' RACE reads via MiXCR and lists one record per CDR3 protein. Among over 70,000 distinct CDR3 sequences listed, under 15% were seen once. As concerns this clonotype: The antigen remains unidentified.

The TCR was taken from an adult who was a healthcare worker with PCR-confirmed SARS-CoV-2 infection or an uninfected control (not recorded which). Sequencing was performed on whole blood.

The CDR3 is CASSPSVLWTAFF. CDR3 coding DNA: TGTGCCAGCAGTCCCTCGGTACTCTGGACAGCTTTCTTT. The gene calls are TRBV27 and TRBJ1-1; D ambiguous. The V gene's germline CDR1 is MNHEY and CDR2 SMNVEV (reference sequence). The V end lost 5 bases, the J end lost 10 bases, and 17 bases lay between the germline ends. The CDR3 extends over 13 amino acids.